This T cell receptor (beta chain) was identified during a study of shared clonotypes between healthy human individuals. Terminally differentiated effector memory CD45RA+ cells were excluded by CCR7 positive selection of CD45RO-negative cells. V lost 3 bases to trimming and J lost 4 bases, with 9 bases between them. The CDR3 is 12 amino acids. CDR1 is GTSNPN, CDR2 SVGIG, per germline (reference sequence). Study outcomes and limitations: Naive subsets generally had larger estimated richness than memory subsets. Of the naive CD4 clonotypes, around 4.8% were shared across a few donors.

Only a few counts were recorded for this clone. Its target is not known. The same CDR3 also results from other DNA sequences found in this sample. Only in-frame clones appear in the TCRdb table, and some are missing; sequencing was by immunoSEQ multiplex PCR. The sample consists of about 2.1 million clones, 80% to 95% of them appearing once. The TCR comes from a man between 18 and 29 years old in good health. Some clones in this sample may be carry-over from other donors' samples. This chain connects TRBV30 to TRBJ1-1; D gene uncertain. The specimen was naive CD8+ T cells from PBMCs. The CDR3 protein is CAWSPGGTEAFF. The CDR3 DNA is TGTGCCTGGAGCCCTGGCGGCACTGAAGCTTTCTTT. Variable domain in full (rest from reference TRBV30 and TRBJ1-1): SQTIHQWPATLVQPVGSPLSLECTVEGTSNPNLYWYRQAAGRGLQLLFYSVGIGQISSEVPQNLSASRPQDRQFILSSKKLLLSDSGFYLCAWSPGGTEAFFGQGTRLTVV.